Given below is one T cell receptor beta chain in context. The data originate from a study of blood T cells in healthy people across ages. Trimming left V 7 bases short and J 4 bases short, with 15 bases between. The CDR3 loop spans 13 amino acids. Germline-derived CDR1 and CDR2 are SQVTM and ANQGSEA. PCR was performed a second time for about 7 to 11 cycles using a sample-barcoded 5' primer and a J-beta primer mix. TCRdb recomputed calls from the 5' RACE reads with MiXCR, one row per CDR3 protein. Of over a million distinct CDR3 sequences listed, approximately 38% were seen once; the top ten hold approximately 7.9%.

The genes are TRBV29-1 and TRBJ2-3; D perhaps matches TRBD1 (8 bases). The origin of this receptor is a woman between 18 and 30 years old in good health. What was sequenced was blood. This chain's CDR3 is CSDNRGGADTQYF. The CDR3 nucleotides read TGCAGCGACAACAGGGGGGGGGCAGATACGCAGTATTTT.